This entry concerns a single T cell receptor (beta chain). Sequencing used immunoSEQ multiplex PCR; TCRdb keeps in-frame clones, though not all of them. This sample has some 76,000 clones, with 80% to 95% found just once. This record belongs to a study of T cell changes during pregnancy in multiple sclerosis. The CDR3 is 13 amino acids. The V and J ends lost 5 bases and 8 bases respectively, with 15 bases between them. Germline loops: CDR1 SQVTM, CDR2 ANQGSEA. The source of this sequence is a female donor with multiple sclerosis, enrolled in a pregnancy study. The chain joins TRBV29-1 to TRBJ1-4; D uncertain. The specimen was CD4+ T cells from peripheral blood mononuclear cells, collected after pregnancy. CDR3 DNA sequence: TGCAGCGTTAGGGTCGGGGATTACGAAAAACTGTTTTTT. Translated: CSVRVGDYEKLFF. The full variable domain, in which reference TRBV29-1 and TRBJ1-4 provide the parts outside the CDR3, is SAVISQKPSRDICQRGTSLTIQCQVDSQVTMMFWYRQQPGQSLTLIATANQGSEATYESGFVIDKFPISRPNLTFSTLTVSNMSPEDSSIYLCSVRVGDYEKLFFGSGTQLSVL.